Below, 4 T cell receptor beta chains from the same sample are listed, as sequenced in a study of blood T cell repertoires in COVID-19. Sequencing used immunoSEQ multiplex PCR; TCRdb keeps in-frame clones, though not all of them. The sample contains roughly 260,000 clones, about 89% of which appear only once. Sequenced input: PBMCs or T cells enriched from blood (not recorded which). Every receptor here comes from a woman aged 18-29 years who had recovered from COVID-19.

The J gene is TRBJ2-1, the V gene TRBV19, with TRBD1 identical over 8 bases. The length of the CDR3 is 16 residues. Germline values: CDR1 LNHDA, CDR2 SQIVND (reference sequence). Trimming took 5 bases from V and 1 from J; bases not matched to a gene: 7. This CDR3 is CASSAQGARSYNEQFF. DNA for the CDR3: TGTGCCAGTAGTGCCCAGGGGGCCCGTTCCTACAATGAGCAGTTCTTC.

This chain links TRBV28 with TRBJ1-6; the D is unclear. This CDR3 comprises 12 residues. The germline V gene encodes CDR1 MDHEN and CDR2 SYDVKM. Trimming pared 7 bases from V and 5 bases from J, leaving 6 bases between. CDR3 in DNA: TGTGCCAGCAATCAGAATAATTCACCCCTCCACTTT. Translated, it gives CASNQNNSPLHF.

The chain recombines TRBV5-6 with TRBJ1-3; D might be TRBD1 (5 bases). CDR3 length equals 15 residues. Trimming cost V 2 bases and J 2 bases, with 11 bases left between them. CDR1 and CDR2 from the germline V gene are SGHDT and YYEEEE. This chain's CDR3 is CASSFSSGPGNTIYF. CDR3 DNA sequence: TGTGCCAGCAGCTTTAGCTCAGGGCCTGGAAACACCATATATTTT. Variable domain in full (rest from reference TRBV5-6 and TRBJ1-3): DAGVTQSPTHLIKTRGQQVTLRCSPKSGHDTVSWYQQALGQGPQFIFQYYEEEERQRGNFPDRFSGHQFPNYSSELNVNALLLGDSALYLCASSFSSGPGNTIYFGEGSWLTVV.

Here the CDR3 reads CASSLDLARETQYF. In DNA form, the CDR3 reads TGTGCCAGCAGCTTAGACTTAGCACGGGAGACCCAGTACTTC. The chain uses TRBV11-2 and TRBJ2-5; D gene ambiguous. Germline CDR1 SGHAT, CDR2 FQNNGV. The CDR3 spans 14 residues. V was clipped by 0 bases and J by 5 bases, with 10 bases between them. Filled out from reference TRBV11-2 and TRBJ2-5, the complete variable domain reads EAGVAQSPRYKIIEKRQSVAFWCNPISGHATLYWYQQILGQGPKLLIQFQNNGVVDDSQLPKDRFSAERLKGVDSTLKIQPAKLEDSAVYLCASSLDLARETQYFGPGTRLLVL.